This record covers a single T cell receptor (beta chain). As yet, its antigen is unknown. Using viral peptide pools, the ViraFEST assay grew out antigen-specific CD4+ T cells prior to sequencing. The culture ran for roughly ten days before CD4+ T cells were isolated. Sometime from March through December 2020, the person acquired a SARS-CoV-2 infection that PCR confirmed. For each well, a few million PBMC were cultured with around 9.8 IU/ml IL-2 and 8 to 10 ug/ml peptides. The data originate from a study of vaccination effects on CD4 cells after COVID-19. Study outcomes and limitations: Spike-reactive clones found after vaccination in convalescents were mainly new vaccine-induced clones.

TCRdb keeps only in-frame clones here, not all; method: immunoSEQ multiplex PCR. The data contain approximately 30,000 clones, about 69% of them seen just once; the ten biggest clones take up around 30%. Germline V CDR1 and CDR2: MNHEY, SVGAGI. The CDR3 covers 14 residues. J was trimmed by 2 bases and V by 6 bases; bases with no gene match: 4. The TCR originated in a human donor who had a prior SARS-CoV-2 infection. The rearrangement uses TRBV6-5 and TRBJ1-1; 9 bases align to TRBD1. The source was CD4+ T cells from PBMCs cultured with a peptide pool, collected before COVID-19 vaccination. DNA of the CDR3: TGTGCCAGCAGCCGGGACAGGGAAAACACTGAAGCTTTCTTT. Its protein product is CASSRDRENTEAFF.